The following is a TCR beta chain sequence with its context. This CDR3 has 14 amino acids. The germline V gene has CDR1 SGHRS and CDR2 YFSETQ. V shed 3 bases and J 7 bases; nucleotides not matched to a gene: 5. The data are from a study of T-cell memory formation after mild COVID-19. UMIs and sample barcodes were carried by the TCR alpha and TCR beta cDNA libraries that 5'RACE produced using constant-segment primers. TCRdb recomputed calls from the 5' RACE reads with MiXCR, one row per CDR3 protein. The sample has about 320,000 distinct CDR3 sequences, around an eighth seen once. V is TRBV5-1 and J is TRBJ2-1; the match to TRBD2 covers 9 bases. The sequence derives from a man younger than 35 who had mild COVID-19 (a few samples of this study predate the infection). Cell type and time point are not known. Sequencing was carried out using PBMCs or a T cell subset sorted from them (not recorded which). CDR3 sequence: CASSSGLASNEQFF. The CDR3 coding sequence is TGCGCCAGCAGCTCAGGACTAGCGTCAAATGAGCAGTTCTTC.